This T cell receptor (beta chain) comes out of a study of blood T cells in healthy people across ages. A second 7 to 11 cycle PCR used barcoded and J-beta primers. MiXCR, run by TCRdb on the 5' RACE reads, gives a single entry per CDR3 protein. The repertoire consists of 870,000 or so distinct CDR3 sequences, with around 30% occurring once and the leading ten covering 17%. The specimen sequenced was blood. The TCR sequence derives from a woman older than 75 in good health.

DNA of the CDR3: TGTGCCAGCAGCCATTCCAACAAGGGCACTGAAGCTTTCTTT. Its translation: CASSHSNKGTEAFF. The chain links TRBV3-1 to TRBJ1-1; D is uncertain. From germline, CDR1 is LGHDT and CDR2 YNNKEL (reference sequence). Deletions cut 3 bases from V and 4 bases from J, with 12 bases between. The length of the CDR3 is 14 residues.